This TCR beta chain originates from a study of T cells in Graves' hyperthyroidism and ophthalmopathy. This clonotype was counted many times. The target antigen is unknown. The CDR3 extends over 18 amino acids. The V gene's germline CDR1 is DFQATT and CDR2 SNEGSKA (reference sequence). Between the trimmed V and J ends, which lost 2 bases and 0 bases, there was a span of 20 bases. Amplified regions were TCR beta CDR3 sequences from RNA transcripts. Researchers ran a first-round RT-PCR on the TCR CDR3 using the HTBI primer set. TCRdb fed the multiplex PCR reads into MiXCR, producing one record per CDR3 protein. The data show 350,000 to 450,000 distinct CDR3 sequences, 11% to 15% seen once. Study outcomes and limitations: Clonotypes that were expanded in thyroid above 0.001 mostly appeared in blood too.

This clonotype was obtained from a man in his fifties or sixties with Graves' ophthalmopathy. The material sequenced was blood. The J gene is TRBJ1-5, the V gene TRBV20-1; possible D gene TRBD1, 6 bases. The CDR3 bases are TGCAGTGCTAGAAGGTCGACGGACAGTGTTTATAGCAATCAGCCCCAGCATTTT. Translation gives CSARRSTDSVYSNQPQHF.